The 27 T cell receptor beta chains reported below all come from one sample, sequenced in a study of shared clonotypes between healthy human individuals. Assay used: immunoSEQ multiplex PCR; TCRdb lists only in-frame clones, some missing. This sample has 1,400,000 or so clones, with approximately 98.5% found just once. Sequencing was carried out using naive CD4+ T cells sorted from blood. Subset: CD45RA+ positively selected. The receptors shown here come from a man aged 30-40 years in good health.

The CDR3 here is CASSFAGRGSYEQYF. The DNA for the CDR3 is TGTGCCAGCAGTTTTGCGGGACGGGGTTCCTACGAGCAGTACTTC. The chain combines TRBV27 with TRBJ2-7; D is perhaps TRBD2 (6 bases). The V and J ends lost 3 bases and 1 base respectively, with 13 bases between them. CDR3 length equals 15 residues. Germline loops: CDR1 MNHEY, CDR2 SMNVEV (reference sequence).

The DNA of the CDR3 is TGTGCCAGCAGCTTAGAACAGGGCCCTAGCTACGAGCAGTACTTC. It codes for CASSLEQGPSYEQYF. The V gene is TRBV7-2, the J gene TRBJ2-7, with D maybe TRBD1 (6 bases). Trimming cost V 1 base and J 3 bases, with 13 bases left between them. CDR1 is SGHTA and CDR2 is FQGNSA in the germline V gene. This CDR3 spans 15 amino acids.

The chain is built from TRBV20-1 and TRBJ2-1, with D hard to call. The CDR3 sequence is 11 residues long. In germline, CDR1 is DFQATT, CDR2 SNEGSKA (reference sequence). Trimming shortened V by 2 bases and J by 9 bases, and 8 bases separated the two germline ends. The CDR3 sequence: CSARKDREQFF. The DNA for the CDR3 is TGCAGTGCTAGAAAAGACCGTGAGCAGTTCTTC.

The CDR3 region is CASRPGEKETQYF. CDR3 DNA: TGTGCCAGCAGGCCCGGGGAGAAAGAGACCCAGTACTTC. The genes are TRBV27 and TRBJ2-5, with D perhaps matching TRBD2 (5 bases). Germline loops: CDR1 MNHEY, CDR2 SMNVEV (reference sequence). The CDR3 covers 13 residues. The V end lost 6 bases, the J end lost 3 bases, and 11 bases lay between the germline ends.

The DNA of the CDR3 is TGTGCCAGCAGTGGAGTCTATGGCTACACCTTC. This sequence encodes CASSGVYGYTF. This chain connects TRBV28 to TRBJ1-2; D gene ambiguous. Germline values: CDR1 MDHEN, CDR2 SYDVKM. The V and J ends lost 5 bases and 4 bases respectively, with 5 bases between them. The CDR3 runs 11 residues.

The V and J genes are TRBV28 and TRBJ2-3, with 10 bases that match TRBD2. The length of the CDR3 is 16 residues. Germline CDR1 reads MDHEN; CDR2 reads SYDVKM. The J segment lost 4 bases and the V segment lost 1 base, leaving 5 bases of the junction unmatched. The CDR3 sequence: CASSLLLAGDADTQYF. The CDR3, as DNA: TGTGCCAGCAGTTTATTGCTAGCGGGAGACGCAGATACGCAGTATTTT.

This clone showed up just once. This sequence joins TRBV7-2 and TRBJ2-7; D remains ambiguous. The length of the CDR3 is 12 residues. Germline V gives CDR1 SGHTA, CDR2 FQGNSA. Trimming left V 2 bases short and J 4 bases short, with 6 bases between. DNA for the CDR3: TGTGCCAGCAGCTTAAAAACGTACGAGCAGTACTTC. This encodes CASSLKTYEQYF.

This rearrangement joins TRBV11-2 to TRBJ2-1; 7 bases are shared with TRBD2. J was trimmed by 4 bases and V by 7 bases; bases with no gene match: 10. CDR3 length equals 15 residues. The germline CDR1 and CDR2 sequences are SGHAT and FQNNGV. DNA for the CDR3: TGTGCCAGCACTTTGGGCGGGAGTAGGTACAATGAGCAGTTCTTC. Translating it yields CASTLGGSRYNEQFF.

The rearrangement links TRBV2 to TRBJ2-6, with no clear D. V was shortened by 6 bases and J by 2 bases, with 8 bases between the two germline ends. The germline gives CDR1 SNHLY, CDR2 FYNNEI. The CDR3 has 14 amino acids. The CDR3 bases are TGTGCCAGCAGCCTCCGTGCTGGGGCCAACGTCCTGACTTTC. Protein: CASSLRAGANVLTF.

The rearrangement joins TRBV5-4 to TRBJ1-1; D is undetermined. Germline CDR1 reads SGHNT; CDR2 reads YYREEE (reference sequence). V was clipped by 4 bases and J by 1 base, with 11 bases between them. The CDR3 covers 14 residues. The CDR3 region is CASSPSGRNTEAFF. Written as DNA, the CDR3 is TGTGCCAGCAGCCCTTCGGGCAGGAACACTGAAGCTTTCTTT.

The CDR3 sequence: CASSLNPTGRLVNTEAFF. CDR3 nucleotide sequence: TGCGCCAGCAGCTTGAATCCAACAGGAAGGCTGGTGAACACTGAAGCTTTCTTT. This chain connects TRBV5-1 to TRBJ1-1; D is possibly TRBD1 (5 bases). This CDR3 has 18 residues. Trimming took off 1 base at V and 0 bases at J, with 19 bases between the two ends. Germline CDR1 is SGHRS and CDR2 is YFSETQ.

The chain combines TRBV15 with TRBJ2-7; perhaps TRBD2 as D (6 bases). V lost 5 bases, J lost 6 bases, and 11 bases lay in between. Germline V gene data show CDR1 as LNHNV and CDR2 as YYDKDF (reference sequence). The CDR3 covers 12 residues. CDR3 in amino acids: CATSPGVREQYF. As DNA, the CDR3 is TGTGCCACCAGCCCGGGAGTCCGCGAGCAGTACTTC.

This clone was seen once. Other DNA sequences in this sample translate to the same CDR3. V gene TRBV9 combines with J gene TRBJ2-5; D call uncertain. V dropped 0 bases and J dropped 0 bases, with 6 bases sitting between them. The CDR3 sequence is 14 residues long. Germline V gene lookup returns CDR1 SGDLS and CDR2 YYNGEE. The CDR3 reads CASSVGTYQETQYF. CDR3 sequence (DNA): TGTGCCAGCAGCGTAGGCACGTACCAAGAGACCCAGTACTTC.

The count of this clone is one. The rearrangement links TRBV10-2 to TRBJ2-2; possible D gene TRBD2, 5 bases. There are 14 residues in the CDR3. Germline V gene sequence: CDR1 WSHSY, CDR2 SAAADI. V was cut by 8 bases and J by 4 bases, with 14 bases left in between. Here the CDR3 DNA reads TGCGCCAGCGAGGAGCGGTCCTTCACCGGGGAGCTGTTTTTT. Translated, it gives CASEERSFTGELFF.

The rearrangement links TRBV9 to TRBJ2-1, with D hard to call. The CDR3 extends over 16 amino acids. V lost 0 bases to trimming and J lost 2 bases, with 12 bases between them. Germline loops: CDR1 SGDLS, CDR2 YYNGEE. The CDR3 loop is CASSVAETGTYNEQFF. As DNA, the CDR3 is TGTGCCAGCAGCGTAGCTGAGACCGGAACCTACAATGAGCAGTTCTTC. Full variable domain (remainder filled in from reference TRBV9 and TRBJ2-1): DSGVTQTPKHLITATGQRVTLRCSPRSGDLSVYWYQQSLDQGLQFLIQYYNGEERAKGNILERFSAQQFPDLHSELNLSSLELGDSALYFCASSVAETGTYNEQFFGPGTRLTVL.

CDR3 coding DNA: TGTGCCAGCAGCTTAAGAGACGAGCAGTACTTC. Translation gives CASSLRDEQYF. The chain links TRBV7-8 to TRBJ2-7; D ambiguous. This CDR3 comprises 11 residues. Germline V gene lookup returns CDR1 SGHVS and CDR2 FQNEAQ. Trimming shortened V by 2 bases and J by 5 bases, and 4 bases separated the two germline ends.

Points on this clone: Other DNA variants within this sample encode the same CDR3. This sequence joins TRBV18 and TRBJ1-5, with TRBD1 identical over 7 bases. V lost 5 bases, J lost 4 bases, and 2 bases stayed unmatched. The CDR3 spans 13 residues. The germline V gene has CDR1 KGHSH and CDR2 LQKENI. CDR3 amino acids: CASSTDRNQPQHF. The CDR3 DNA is TGTGCCAGCTCAACGGACAGGAATCAGCCCCAGCATTTT.

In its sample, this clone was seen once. The CDR3 DNA reads as TGTGCCAGCACCCTTCCTCAGCAGCCCCAGCATTTT. This encodes CASTLPQQPQHF. The chain links TRBV28 to TRBJ1-5, with D unresolved. The germline CDR1 and CDR2 sequences are MDHEN and SYDVKM. The CDR3 is 12 residues long. V lost 7 bases to trimming and J lost 7 bases, with 11 bases between them.

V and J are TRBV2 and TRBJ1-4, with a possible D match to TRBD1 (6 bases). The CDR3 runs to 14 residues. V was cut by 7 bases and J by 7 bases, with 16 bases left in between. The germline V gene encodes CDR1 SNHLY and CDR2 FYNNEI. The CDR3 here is CASILGGISEKLFF. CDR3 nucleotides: TGTGCCAGCATCTTAGGGGGAATTAGTGAAAAACTGTTTTTT.

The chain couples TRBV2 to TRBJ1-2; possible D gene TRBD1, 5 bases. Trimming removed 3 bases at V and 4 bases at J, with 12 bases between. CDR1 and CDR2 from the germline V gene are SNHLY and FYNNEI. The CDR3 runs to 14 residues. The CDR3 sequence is CASSDQGGGYGYTF. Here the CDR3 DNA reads TGTGCCAGCAGTGATCAGGGCGGCGGCTATGGCTACACCTTC. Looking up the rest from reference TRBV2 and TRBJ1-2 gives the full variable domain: EPEVTQTPSHQVTQMGQEVILRCVPISNHLYFYWYRQILGQKVEFLVSFYNNEISEKSEIFDDQFSVERPDGSNFTLKIRSTKLEDSAMYFCASSDQGGGYGYTFGSGTRLTVV.

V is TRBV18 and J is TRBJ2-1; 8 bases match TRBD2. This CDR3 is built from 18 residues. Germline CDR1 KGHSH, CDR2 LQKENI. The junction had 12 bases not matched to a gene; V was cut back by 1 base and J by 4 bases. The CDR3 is CASSPRGLDPRGYNEQFF. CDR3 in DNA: TGTGCCAGCTCACCACGGGGACTAGACCCTAGGGGATACAATGAGCAGTTCTTC.

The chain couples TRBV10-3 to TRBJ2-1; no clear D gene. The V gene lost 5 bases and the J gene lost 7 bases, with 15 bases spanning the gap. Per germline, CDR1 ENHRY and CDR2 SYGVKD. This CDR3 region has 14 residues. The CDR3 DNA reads TGTGCCATCAGTCGGATTGGTTACGATAATGAGCAGTTCTTC. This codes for CAISRIGYDNEQFF.

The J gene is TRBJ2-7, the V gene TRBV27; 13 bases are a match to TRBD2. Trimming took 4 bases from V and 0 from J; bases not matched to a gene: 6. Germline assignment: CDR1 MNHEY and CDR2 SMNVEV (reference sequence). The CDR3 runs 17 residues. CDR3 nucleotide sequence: TGTGCCAGCAGTTCCGCCCGGACTAGCGGGGGCTCCTACGAGCAGTACTTC. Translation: CASSSARTSGGSYEQYF.

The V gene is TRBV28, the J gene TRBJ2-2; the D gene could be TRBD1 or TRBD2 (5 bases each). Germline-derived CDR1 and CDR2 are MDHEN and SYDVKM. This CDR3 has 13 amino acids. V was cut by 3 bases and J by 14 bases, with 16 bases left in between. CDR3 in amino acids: CASSFEGPGRLFF. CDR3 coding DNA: TGTGCCAGCAGTTTTGAGGGACCCGGTAGACTGTTTTTT.

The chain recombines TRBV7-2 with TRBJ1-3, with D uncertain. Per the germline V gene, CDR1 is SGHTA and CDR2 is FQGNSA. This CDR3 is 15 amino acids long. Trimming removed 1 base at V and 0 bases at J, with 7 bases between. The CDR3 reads CASSLDLYSGNTIYF. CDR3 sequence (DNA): TGTGCCAGCAGCTTAGACTTGTACTCTGGAAACACCATATATTTT.

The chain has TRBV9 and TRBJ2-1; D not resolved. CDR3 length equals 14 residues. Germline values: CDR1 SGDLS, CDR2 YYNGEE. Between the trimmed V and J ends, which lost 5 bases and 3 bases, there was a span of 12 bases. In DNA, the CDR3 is TGTGCCAGCAGTAGGCGCGGTAGCTACAATGAGCAGTTCTTC. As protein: CASSRRGSYNEQFF.

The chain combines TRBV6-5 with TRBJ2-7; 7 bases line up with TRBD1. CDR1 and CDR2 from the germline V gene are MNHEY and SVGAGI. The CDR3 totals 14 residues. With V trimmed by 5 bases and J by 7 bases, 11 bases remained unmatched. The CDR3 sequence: CASSPGTAPREQYF. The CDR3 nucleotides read TGTGCCAGCAGTCCCGGGACAGCTCCCCGGGAGCAGTACTTC.